A selection of T cell receptor beta chains follows, all from one sample in a study of shared clonotypes between healthy human individuals. The repertoire was sequenced with immunoSEQ multiplex PCR; TCRdb's copy has only in-frame clones and lacks some. The sample comprises 1.6 million or so clones, approximately 98.5% of which are singletons, and 0.36% rests with the top ten. The sample taken for sequencing was naive CD4+ T cells sorted from blood. Every receptor here comes from a man aged 25 to 45 in good health. The CDR3 runs from the conserved cysteine through the conserved F or W. A D gene is named only where the DNA matches it firmly. Not every row has a clone size; where given, it reads once, few, many or a size class.

j_call	v_call	d_call	clone_size	cdr3_nt	cdr3_aa
TRBJ2-7	TRBV18	TRBD1	NA	TGTGCCAGCTCACCATCAGGACAGGGCTACGAGCAGTACTTC	CASSPSGQGYEQYF
TRBJ2-7	TRBV7-9	NA	NA	TGTGCCAGCAGCGCCGGGATTTACTACGAGCAGTACTTC	CASSAGIYYEQYF
TRBJ1-2	TRBV10-3	NA	NA	TGTGCCACTCAGGACGTCAGCTATGGCTACACCTTC	CATQDVSYGYTF
TRBJ2-1	TRBV5-1	NA	NA	TGCGCCAGCAGCCAGGACGCAAGCTCCTACAATGAGCAGTTCTTC	CASSQDASSYNEQFF
TRBJ1-4	TRBV18	NA	NA	TGTGCCAGCTCACCACCATCAGGGGTCACGGAAAAACTGTTTTTT	CASSPPSGVTEKLFF
TRBJ2-7	TRBV5-4	TRBD2	NA	TGTGCCAGCAGCCCTCGGGGGGGAACGGAGGAGCAGTACTTC	CASSPRGGTEEQYF
TRBJ2-1	TRBV2	TRBD2	NA	TGTGCCAGCACCTGGAGTAGCGGGAGGAATGAGCAGTTCTTC	CASTWSSGRNEQFF
TRBJ2-7	TRBV5-1	NA	NA	TGCGCCAGCAGCTCCAGGGATTCTGTGGCCCTCGAGCAGTACTTC	CASSSRDSVALEQYF
TRBJ1-5	TRBV5-6	NA	NA	TGTGCCAGCAGCTTGGGCACGACCAATCAGCCCCAGCATTTT	CASSLGTTNQPQHF
TRBJ2-2	TRBV7-3	NA	NA	TGTGCCAGCAGCTTATCCCCCTGGCGGGATGGAACCGGGGAGCTGTTTTTT	CASSLSPWRDGTGELFF
TRBJ1-1	TRBV28	NA	NA	TGTGCCAGCAGCCCGGGACCCAGGAACACTGAAGCTTTCTTT	CASSPGPRNTEAFF
TRBJ2-5	TRBV6-1	NA	once	TGTGCCAGCAGTGAAGGGGGCAAGTACCAAGAGACCCAGTACTTC	CASSEGGKYQETQYF
TRBJ2-3	TRBV5-5	NA	NA	TGTGCCAGCAGCTTTAGGCAGTTGGGCACAGATACGCAGTATTTT	CASSFRQLGTDTQYF
TRBJ2-2	TRBV29-1	NA	NA	TGCAGCGTTCTGGAATTGAATCGGCGCACCGGGGAGCTGTTTTTT	CSVLELNRRTGELFF
TRBJ2-7	TRBV5-8	NA	NA	TGTGCCAGCAGCCAAGGACAGATCTACGAGCAGTACTTC	CASSQGQIYEQYF
TRBJ2-6	TRBV2	NA	NA	TGTGCCAGCAGTGATTTTGGCAGTTCTGGGGCCAACGTCCTGACTTTC	CASSDFGSSGANVLTF
TRBJ2-7	TRBV10-3	NA	NA	TGTGCCATCCGCAGCCCGACAGGCTACGAGCAGTACTTC	CAIRSPTGYEQYF
TRBJ2-1	TRBV11-2	NA	NA	TGTGCCAGCAGCAAAGGTCAGGGTGGCGTTCCCAATGAGCAGTTCTTC	CASSKGQGGVPNEQFF
TRBJ2-5	TRBV25-1	NA	NA	TGTGCCAGCGCATTGTCTGGGAGAGAGACCCAGTACTTC	CASALSGRETQYF
TRBJ1-1	TRBV9	NA	once	TGTGCCAGCAGCGTAGACGGGGGGAGCACTGAAGCTTTCTTT	CASSVDGGSTEAFF
TRBJ2-3	TRBV7-2	NA	NA	TGTGCCAGCAGCTCCTCGGGGAGGAATACGCAGTATTTT	CASSSSGRNTQYF
TRBJ2-1	TRBV30	NA	once	TGTGCCTGGAGTGTCAATCGTCGGGTAGGGAATGAGCAGTTCTTC	CAWSVNRRVGNEQFF